These 10 T cell receptor beta chains came from one sample sequenced in a study of blood T cells in healthy people across ages. PCR was performed a second time for 7 to 11 cycles using a sample-barcoded 5' primer and a J-beta primer mix. One entry per CDR3 protein, called by TCRdb with MiXCR from the 5' RACE reads. The table includes approximately 1.5 million distinct CDR3 sequences, roughly 43% detected once. Sequencing input: blood. Every receptor here comes from a woman aged 18 to 35 in good health.

This chain joins TRBV6-2 or TRBV6-3 and TRBJ1-5; 12 bases are a match to TRBD1. The CDR3 consists of 18 residues. The ends lost 5 bases at V and 6 bases at J; junction bases unmatched: 14. Germline V gives CDR1 MNHEY, CDR2 SVGEGT. Written as DNA, the CDR3 is TGTGCCAGCAGTACCGGGACAGGGGGCGACTGGGGTCTTCAGCCCCAGCATTTT. It specifies CASSTGTGGDWGLQPQHF.

V is TRBV27 and J is TRBJ2-3, with D possibly being TRBD1 (6 bases). Germline CDR1 reads MNHEY; CDR2 reads SMNVEV (reference sequence). The CDR3 is 13 residues long. The V and J ends lost 11 bases and 1 base respectively, with 13 bases between them. The CDR3 DNA sequence: TGTGCCGTCATCGAGGGGGGCACAGATACGCAGTATTTT. As protein: CAVIEGGTDTQYF.

This chain links TRBV19 with TRBJ2-7; 8 bases agree with TRBD1. The DNA matches TRBJ2-4 better at its end, which makes the J call doubtful. CDR1 is LNHDA and CDR2 is SQIVND in the germline V gene (reference sequence). CDR3 length equals 14 residues. The CDR3 here is CASTDRQGHNIQYF. The DNA for the CDR3 is TGTGCCAGTACCGATCGACAGGGGCACAACATTCAGTACTTC.

The table lists this clonotype with a count of one. J is TRBJ1-2 and V is TRBV15, with a tentative D call TRBD1 (6 bases). Germline V gene lookup returns CDR1 LNHNV and CDR2 YYDKDF (reference sequence). The V end was cut by 7 bases, the J end by 2 bases, with 17 bases between. The CDR3 is 15 residues long. The CDR3 DNA reads TGTGCCACCAAACAACCGGGACACATAAACTATGGCTACACCTTC. Amino acid sequence: CATKQPGHINYGYTF. Combining the CDR3 with reference TRBV15 and TRBJ1-2 gives the whole variable domain DAMVIQNPRYQVTQFGKPVTLSCSQTLNHNVMYWYQQKSSQAPKLLFHYYDKDFNNEADTPDNFQSRRPNTSFCFLDIRSPGLGDTAMYLCATKQPGHINYGYTFGSGTRLTVV.

The chain carries TRBV30 and TRBJ2-7; D ambiguous. Trimming cost V 2 bases and J 3 bases, with 17 bases left between them. CDR1 is GTSNPN and CDR2 is SVGIG in the germline V gene (reference sequence). This CDR3 comprises 15 residues. The CDR3 protein is CAWSLPGVINYEQYF. In nucleotides, the CDR3 is TGTGCCTGGAGTCTCCCGGGCGTTATTAACTACGAGCAGTACTTC.

Remarks on this clonotype: This may be a read error: a much more frequent sequence differs by one nucleotide. For the CDR3, the DNA is TGCAGTGCTAGACCCAGCTCCTACAATGAGCAGTTCTTC. This codes for CSARPSSYNEQFF. V gene TRBV20-1 combines with J gene TRBJ2-1; D unresolved. With 2 bases removed from V and 0 bases from J, the gap between germline ends came to 5 bases. CDR1 and CDR2 (germline): DFQATT, SNEGSKA (reference sequence). The CDR3 contains 13 residues.

V and J are TRBV20-1 and TRBJ2-7; D tentatively fits TRBD1 or TRBD2 (6 bases each). The CDR3 consists of 14 residues. Trimming shortened V by 3 bases and J by 3 bases, and 15 bases separated the two germline ends. Germline V CDR1 and CDR2: DFQATT, SNEGSKA (reference sequence). CDR3 in amino acids: CSASEGGHLYEQYF. CDR3 in DNA: TGCAGTGCTAGTGAGGGGGGACACCTCTACGAGCAGTACTTC.

In this sample, this clonotype turned up a few times. The chain has TRBV7-3 and TRBJ2-1; TRBD2 is a possible D gene (6 bases). TRBJ2-7 matches the DNA end more closely, so the J call is doubtful. Germline V gene lookup returns CDR1 SGHTA and CDR2 FQGTGA. The CDR3 totals 15 residues. The CDR3 DNA reads TGTGCCAGCAGCCCTCGGAGGGGCTCCTACAATGAGCAGTACTTC. As protein: CASSPRRGSYNEQYF.

This clonotype was detected only a few times. V and J are TRBV12-3 or TRBV12-4 and TRBJ2-1; TRBD2 aligns across 9 bases. With V trimmed by 5 bases and J by 8 bases, 10 bases remained unmatched. The CDR3 loop spans 15 amino acids. CDR3 DNA: TGTGCCAGCAGTCCAAGCGCGGGAGGGCTGGATGAGCAGTTCTTC. It translates to CASSPSAGGLDEQFF.

This clonotype was found once. This chain connects TRBV5-5 to TRBJ2-1; a possible D gene is TRBD1 (5 bases). Deletions cut 0 bases from V and 5 bases from J, with 12 bases between. Per the germline V gene, CDR1 is SGHKS and CDR2 is YYEKEE (reference sequence). This CDR3 comprises 15 residues. The CDR3 is CASSLAPGSHNEQFF. The CDR3 DNA is TGTGCCAGCAGCTTGGCGCCAGGGTCCCACAATGAGCAGTTCTTC.